The present T cell receptor beta chain was sequenced within a study of PD-L1 blockade in urothelial cancer. The time point was: pretreatment peripheral blood. Some clones are missing from TCRdb's copy, which holds only in-frame ones; the method was immunoSEQ multiplex PCR. The data show approximately 48,000 clones, around 74% seen once. The sample here was PBMCs, taken around atezolizumab (anti-PD-L1) treatment. This clonotype was obtained from a man aged 65 to 85 with urothelial cancer.

CDR3 bases: TGTGCCGCGGCGGGGCGGCAGGGAGGGACTGAAGCTTTCTTT. As protein: CAAAGRQGGTEAFF. J is TRBJ1-1 and V is TRBV6-6; the D gene is possibly TRBD1 (5 bases). CDR1 and CDR2 (germline): MNHNY, SVGAGI (reference sequence). The germline V and J ends were trimmed by 11 bases and 5 bases, with 21 bases remaining between them. This CDR3 contains 14 residues.